This T cell receptor beta chain appears in the sequencing data of a study of blood T cell repertoires in COVID-19 (dated by TCRdb to between 2020 and 2021). As for the study more broadly: Collaborator samples came from the United States, Italy and Spain and covered acute and convalescent phases of COVID-19. The material from the prospective study consisted of cDNA or gDNA derived from T cells, B-cell-depleted T cells, or PBMCs. Deeply sampled blood TCRbeta repertoires from subjects exposed to, actively infected with, or recovered from COVID-19 were included in the dataset. The repertoires were made available in a free public database intended to serve as a resource for research on the immune response to SARS-CoV-2. The samples were drawn from two sources: the first 160 participants of the ongoing ImmuneRACE study, and fewer than 1,500 subjects contributed by 6 global collaborators. The sample metadata nearly always contained a de-identified subject ID, COVID-19 status, age in years and sex. Where HLA class I and class II types were available, the types were taken from metadata supplied by the sample provider, not from assay-based typing. Points the paper makes about the study in general: The quantity of clinical and demographic metadata differed by source and by participant and was supplied without curation.

The CDR3 has 14 amino acids, counting the end cysteine and phenylalanine. Just the 42-base CDR3 DNA is kept, in frame starting at base 1. A distance of 15 bases separates the germline ends of V and J, which lose 6 bases and 4 bases respectively. The germline V gene provides CDR1 KGHSH and CDR2 LQKENI. TCRbeta CDR3 regions were amplified from genomic DNA by means of the immunoSEQ Assay, a bias-controlled multiplex PCR. Regarding the original processing steps: Nucleated cell counts per sample were estimated from amplification of reference gene primers within the assay. To quantify the absolute abundance of each unique TCRbeta CDR3 rearrangement, sequence reads were collapsed and filtered. Productive Simpson clonality was computed per sample as the square root of Simpson's diversity index over productive rearrangements. This immuneACCESS table, as held by TCRdb, lists in-frame sequences with V and J called but not all clones. Of the missing ones, under half trace to an unresolved V gene in checked studies; the others have no known cause. That table is the source of V, J and clone size, and D and trimming were worked out from the DNA. The sample has around 150,000 clones on record, approximately 83% of them singletons. The ten biggest clones cover 4% of the sample.

The collaborating institutions used their own protocols to collect whole blood in K2EDTA tubes. For TCRbeta analysis, collaborators shipped samples in one of three forms: frozen whole blood, isolated PBMCs, or DNA extracted from either of those sample types. A word on this clone: This receptor's antigen is unknown. Base qualities were left out, and no much larger clone turns up one base away.

The receptor's source is a woman aged 60 to 75 with acute or convalescent COVID-19. Rearrangement joined TRBV18 to TRBJ1-1, with TRBD1 perhaps the D gene, on 5 matching bases. Input material: peripheral blood. The nucleotide sequence is TGTGCCAGCTCCCTTCAGGGCGTCGTCACTGAAGCTTTCTTT. Its product reads: CASSLQGVVTEAFF. Here the CDR3 is joined to the reference TRBV18 and TRBJ1-1 genes, and the full variable domain is: NAGVMQNPRHLVRRRGQEARLRCSPMKGHSHVYWYRQLPEEGLKFMVYLQKENIIDESGMPKERFSAEFPKEGPSILRIQQVVRGDSAAYFCASSLQGVVTEAFFGQGTRLTVV.